The 21 T cell receptor beta chains in this list originate from one sample, sequenced in a study of T cells in localized non-small cell lung cancer (dated by TCRdb to the early 2020s). The receptor library was made with the immunoSEQ multiplex PCR assay. TCRdb provides this immuneACCESS table in a form limited to in-frame rearrangements. Some clones are lacking; in checked studies, under half of them reflect an unresolved V gene, and why the rest are absent is not known. Within this sample are 4,500 to 6,000 clones, with around 32% of them counted one time only. Around 9.3% of the sample goes to the ten largest clones. The sequenced sample was lung tumor tissue, obtained before any cancer treatment. Source of these receptors: a woman aged 40-69 years with stage II squamous cell lung carcinoma.

J is TRBJ1-5 and V is TRBV11-3; D gene unclear. CDR3 size: 15 residues. The germline V gene has CDR1 SGHNT and CDR2 YENEEA. The ends were cut back, 2 bases at V and 0 bases at J, with 8 bases in the middle. The CDR3 protein is CASSLYSLSNQPQHF. In nucleotides, the CDR3 is TGTGCCAGCAGCTTATACAGTCTTAGCAATCAGCCCCAGCATTTT.

The V and J genes are TRBV15 and TRBJ2-1; D is undetermined. V dropped 5 bases and J dropped 2 bases, with 13 bases sitting between them. The CDR3 is 15 residues long. The germline gives CDR1 LNHNV, CDR2 YYDKDF (reference sequence). The CDR3 loop is CATSFDKETYNEQFF. The CDR3 region has the DNA TGTGCCACCAGCTTTGACAAAGAAACCTACAATGAGCAGTTCTTC.

V and J are TRBV5-1 and TRBJ2-3; unclear D gene. In germline, CDR1 is SGHRS, CDR2 YFSETQ. V shed 0 bases and J shed 4 bases, with 12 bases lying between them. The CDR3 loop spans 15 amino acids. The CDR3 nucleotides are TGCGCCAGCAGCTTGGGGTCCATGGATGCAGATACGCAGTATTTT. Protein product: CASSLGSMDADTQYF.

V gene TRBV18 combines with J gene TRBJ1-2, with TRBD1 matching over 7 bases. Trimming removed 4 bases from V and 6 bases from J; junction bases left unmatched: 2. This CDR3 has 12 residues. The germline V gene has CDR1 KGHSH and CDR2 LQKENI. The CDR3 coding sequence is TGTGCCAGCTCACGAGACAGGGATGGCTACACCTTC. This codes for CASSRDRDGYTF.

This rearrangement joins TRBV11-3 to TRBJ1-2; 8 positions match TRBD1. Per the germline V gene, CDR1 is SGHNT and CDR2 is YENEEA. The CDR3 is 16 amino acids. Trimming took 3 bases from V and 7 from J; bases not matched to a gene: 13. Here the CDR3 reads CASSLWAGQGPSGYTF. Written as DNA, the CDR3 is TGTGCCAGCAGCTTGTGGGCTGGACAGGGACCTTCTGGCTACACCTTC.

This clone was seen a few times. The chain is built from TRBV28 and TRBJ1-1, with D possibly being TRBD1 (6 bases). The CDR3 has 14 amino acids. The ends were cut back, 6 bases at V and 3 bases at J, with 14 bases in the middle. Germline-derived CDR1 and CDR2 are MDHEN and SYDVKM. CDR3 amino acids: CASRSPDRYTEAFF. The CDR3 region has the DNA TGTGCCAGCAGATCCCCGGACAGATACACTGAAGCTTTCTTT.

V usage is TRBV11-3 and J usage is TRBJ2-3; 9 bases agree with TRBD1. V lost 5 bases to trimming and J lost 3 bases; unmatched junction nucleotides: 6. CDR1 and CDR2 (germline): SGHNT, YENEEA. CDR3 size: 15 residues. CDR3 residues: CASSRLTGGTDTQYF. CDR3 sequence (DNA): TGTGCCAGCAGCCGATTGACAGGGGGGACAGATACGCAGTATTTT.

This clone was detected a few times. The rearrangement links TRBV27 to TRBJ1-4; D gene ambiguous. CDR1 MNHEY and CDR2 SMNVEV come from the germline V gene (reference sequence). With 2 bases removed from V and 3 bases from J, the gap between germline ends came to 7 bases. This CDR3 region has 14 residues. Here the CDR3 reads CASSLKNANEKLFF. For the CDR3, the DNA is TGTGCCAGCAGTTTAAAGAACGCTAATGAAAAACTGTTTTTT.

The CDR3 nucleotides read TGCGCCAGCAGCTTGGGATCGGAGGGGTGGACTGAAGCTTTCTTT. Residues: CASSLGSEGWTEAFF. The V gene is TRBV5-1, the J gene TRBJ1-1; tentative D call: TRBD1 (5 bases). CDR1 and CDR2 (germline): SGHRS, YFSETQ. This CDR3 contains 15 residues. Trimming cost V 0 bases and J 5 bases, with 14 bases left between them. The full variable domain, in which reference TRBV5-1 and TRBJ1-1 provide the parts outside the CDR3, is KAGVTQTPRYLIKTRGQQVTLSCSPISGHRSVSWYQQTPGQGLQFLFEYFSETQRNKGNFPGRFSGRQFSNSRSEMNVSTLELGDSALYLCASSLGSEGWTEAFFGQGTRLTVV.

This clone has only a few counts. The V and J genes are TRBV11-3 and TRBJ2-1; the match to TRBD1 covers 10 bases. V shed 6 bases, J shed 4 bases, and the junction held 6 bases outside the gene matches. This CDR3 has 15 residues. Germline V CDR1 and CDR2: SGHNT, YENEEA. This chain's CDR3 is CASSRTGGAYNEQFF. The DNA for the CDR3 is TGTGCCAGCAGTAGGACAGGGGGAGCTTACAATGAGCAGTTCTTC.

This clone was recorded a few times. This chain connects TRBV11-3 to TRBJ1-2; possibly TRBD1 for D (5 bases). From germline, CDR1 is SGHNT and CDR2 YENEEA. The CDR3 is 14 amino acids. The ends were cut back, 5 bases at V and 0 bases at J, with 10 bases in the middle. CDR3 in DNA: TGTGCCAGCAGCGACAGAAGCGCTAACTATGGCTACACCTTC. Protein: CASSDRSANYGYTF.

This clone was picked up a small number of times. At one boundary the junction diverges from the germline segment, which might be a read error. This rearrangement joins TRBV11-3 to TRBJ2-7; TRBD1 is a possible D gene (6 bases). CDR3 length equals 14 residues. Germline CDR1 SGHNT, CDR2 YENEEA. In nucleotides, the CDR3 is TGTGCTAGCAGCTTAGACAGGACTTCGCAAGAGCAGTACTTC. Translated, it gives CASSLDRTSQEQYF.

The V call is TRBV11-3, the J call TRBJ1-3; D unresolved. The CDR3 runs 16 residues. Germline values: CDR1 SGHNT, CDR2 YENEEA. The V end was cut by 5 bases, the J end by 0 bases, with 14 bases between. This chain's CDR3 is CASSPRAQHSGNTIYF. Written as DNA, the CDR3 is TGTGCCAGCAGCCCCCGAGCACAGCACTCTGGAAACACCATATATTTT.

This clone has a single count. V and J are TRBV30 and TRBJ2-3, with a possible D match to TRBD2 (6 bases). Germline assignment: CDR1 GTSNPN and CDR2 SVGIG (reference sequence). V lost 4 bases, J lost 0 bases, and 14 bases lay in between. This CDR3 comprises 15 residues. CDR3 sequence reads: CAWTRGAVSTDTQYF. The CDR3, as DNA: TGTGCCTGGACCCGCGGGGCAGTGAGCACAGATACGCAGTATTTT.

The chain recombines TRBV28 with TRBJ2-1; D unresolved. Germline CDR1 is MDHEN and CDR2 is SYDVKM. V gave up 3 bases and J gave up 8 bases, with 14 bases separating them. The CDR3 runs to 14 residues. This CDR3 is CASSFPNRLDEQFF. The CDR3, as DNA: TGTGCCAGCAGTTTCCCAAACAGACTTGATGAGCAGTTCTTC.

This clone was seen more than once but under ten times. This chain joins TRBV30 and TRBJ1-1, with a weak D call TRBD1 (5 bases). The ends were cut back, 1 base at V and 3 bases at J, with 6 bases in the middle. Germline-derived CDR1 and CDR2 are GTSNPN and SVGIG (reference sequence). The CDR3 has 12 amino acids. The CDR3 region has the DNA TGTGCCTGGAGTGAGGGACACACTGAAGCTTTCTTT. This translates into CAWSEGHTEAFF.

This clone is large (0.1 to 1%) within its sample. This sequence joins TRBV6-8 and TRBJ1-1, with D unclear. The V end lost 8 bases, the J end lost 0 bases, and 10 bases lay between the germline ends. The CDR3 is 13 amino acids. Looked up from germline, CDR1 is MNHGY and CDR2 is SAAAGT. The CDR3 region is CASGGRVNTEAFF. Here the CDR3 DNA reads TGTGCCAGCGGAGGAAGAGTGAACACTGAAGCTTTCTTT.

V gene TRBV28 combines with J gene TRBJ2-7; 12 bases agree with TRBD1. The CDR3 is 15 amino acids. The germline V gene encodes CDR1 MDHEN and CDR2 SYDVKM. V lost 7 bases, J lost 5 bases, and 9 bases stayed unmatched. The CDR3 protein is CASNLPGQGADEQYF. The DNA for the CDR3 is TGTGCCAGCAACCTACCGGGACAGGGGGCTGACGAGCAGTACTTC.

Only a few counts were recorded for this clone. The chain joins TRBV7-6 to TRBJ2-7; 9 bases are a match to TRBD1. Germline assignment: CDR1 SGHVS and CDR2 FNYEAQ. The CDR3 spans 14 residues. V dropped 5 bases and J dropped 4; count of bases not matched to a gene: 6. The CDR3 sequence: CASSLGTGTYEQYF. The CDR3 DNA reads TGTGCCAGCAGCCTTGGGACAGGGACTTACGAGCAGTACTTC.

The J gene is TRBJ1-2, the V gene TRBV28, with a weak D call TRBD1 (5 bases). This CDR3 is 14 amino acids long. Looked up from germline, CDR1 is MDHEN and CDR2 is SYDVKM. The V end lost 1 base, the J end lost 8 bases, and 14 bases lay between the germline ends. CDR3 region: CASSLYGTPGGYTF. The CDR3 bases are TGTGCCAGCAGTTTATACGGGACTCCGGGGGGCTACACCTTC.

This clone turned up a few times. The genes are TRBV30 and TRBJ2-1; 11 bases are shared with TRBD2. With V trimmed by 5 bases and J by 7 bases, 22 bases remained unmatched. The CDR3 is 19 amino acids. CDR1 and CDR2 (germline): GTSNPN, SVGIG (reference sequence). The CDR3 is CAWDGLLAGEGHGGNEQFF. The CDR3 DNA is TGTGCCTGGGACGGATTACTAGCGGGAGAAGGGCATGGTGGGAATGAGCAGTTCTTC.